This T cell receptor beta chain was documented in a study of cytomegalovirus exposure and HLA in healthy donors. Study-level results: Another analysis was done later, and it associated roughly 15,000 TCR beta sequences with HLA alleles at 0.05 false discovery rate. For most subjects, TCR beta sequences were reported to predict HLA-A and HLA-B alleles with accuracy. TCR beta V- and J-gene trimming was later associated with a missense DCLRE1C variant.

Of note for this clone: As yet, its antigen is unknown.

A multiplex PCR was run with 60 Vbeta primers and 13 Jbeta primers. Clones were sequenced by immunoSEQ multiplex PCR, and TCRdb holds only the in-frame ones, with some missing. The table has some 160,000 clones, nearly 80% seen once. Germline-derived CDR1 and CDR2 are LNHDA and SQIVND (reference sequence). The CDR3 sequence is 15 residues long. Trimming stripped 6 bases from V and 6 bases from J, with 20 bases between. The sequencing input was PBMCs. The rearrangement joins TRBV19 to TRBJ1-2; tentatively, D is TRBD1 (6 bases). The source is a woman aged 40 to 50 in good health and CMV-seronegative. The CDR3 region has the DNA TGTGCCAGTAGCCCCCTTTGGCGGGGGCAAAATGGCTACACCTTC. This sequence encodes CASSPLWRGQNGYTF.